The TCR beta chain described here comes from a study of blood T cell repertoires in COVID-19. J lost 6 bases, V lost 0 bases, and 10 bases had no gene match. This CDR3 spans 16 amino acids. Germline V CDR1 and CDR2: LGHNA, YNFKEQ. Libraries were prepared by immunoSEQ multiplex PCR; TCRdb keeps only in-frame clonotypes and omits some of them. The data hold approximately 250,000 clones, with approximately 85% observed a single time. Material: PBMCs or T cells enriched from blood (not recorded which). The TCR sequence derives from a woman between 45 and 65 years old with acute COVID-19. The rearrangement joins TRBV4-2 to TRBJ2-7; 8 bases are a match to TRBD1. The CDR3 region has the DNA TGTGCCAGCAGCCAAGATCTTCGGACAGGGCTAGGCGAGCAGTACTTC. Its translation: CASSQDLRTGLGEQYF.